The 17 T cell receptor beta chains below all came from one sample that was sequenced in a study of blood T cell repertoires in COVID-19. Method: immunoSEQ multiplex PCR; TCRdb's copy keeps in-frame clones and lacks some. This sample carries some 57,000 clones, about 79% of them seen once, and the ten largest clones take around 10%. The specimen sequenced was peripheral blood. The origin of the receptors is a man of 80 years or more with COVID-19, enrolled during active disease.

V is TRBV7-2 and J is TRBJ2-2; D might be TRBD2 (6 bases). In germline, CDR1 is SGHTA, CDR2 FQGNSA. The CDR3 length is 15 residues. Trimming stripped 5 bases from V and 2 bases from J, with 12 bases between. CDR3 residues: CASSGDSYNTGELFF. CDR3 DNA sequence: TGTGCCAGCAGCGGGGACTCCTATAACACCGGGGAGCTGTTTTTT.

A single count supports this clone. This sequence joins TRBV7-8 and TRBJ1-1, with D tentatively TRBD1 (5 bases). The CDR3 is made up of 13 amino acids. The germline V gene encodes CDR1 SGHVS and CDR2 FQNEAQ. V was trimmed by 5 bases and J by 4 bases, leaving 11 bases between them. CDR3 loop: CASSLGGGTEAFF. CDR3 DNA sequence: TGTGCCAGCAGCCTCGGGGGGGGCACTGAAGCTTTCTTT.

The chain joins TRBV6-5 to TRBJ2-1; TRBD2 matches at 12 bases. The CDR3 spans 15 residues. With 4 bases clipped from V and 7 bases from J, the junction kept 5 bases outside the gene matches. Germline values: CDR1 MNHEY, CDR2 SVGAGI. The CDR3 sequence is CASSFLAGGTNEQFF. The CDR3 nucleotides are TGTGCCAGCAGTTTTCTAGCGGGAGGGACTAATGAGCAGTTCTTC.

The CDR3 nucleotides read TGCGCCAGCAGTGAAGGACAGGGTTTCGAAAAACTGTTTTTT. As protein: CASSEGQGFEKLFF. The gene calls are TRBV10-2 and TRBJ1-4, with 8 positions matching TRBD1. Trimming removed 3 bases from V and 8 bases from J; junction bases left unmatched: 5. The CDR3 extends over 14 amino acids. Germline V lookup: CDR1 WSHSY, CDR2 SAAADI.

V and J are TRBV19 and TRBJ2-3; possible D gene TRBD1, 6 bases. Per the germline V gene, CDR1 is LNHDA and CDR2 is SQIVND (reference sequence). Trimming removed 5 bases at V and 4 bases at J, with 16 bases between. This CDR3 contains 15 residues. The CDR3 nucleotides read TGTGCCAGTAGTCCATCAGGGGTGACGGCAGATACGCAGTATTTT. Translated, it gives CASSPSGVTADTQYF.

This clone has more than one count but fewer than ten. The chain joins TRBV14 to TRBJ1-6, with D maybe TRBD1 (5 bases). Germline CDR1 reads SGHDN; CDR2 reads FVKESK. This CDR3 contains 14 residues. Trimming pared 1 base from V and 10 bases from J, leaving 11 bases between. CDR3 residues: CASSQVGGVSPLHF. For the CDR3, the DNA is TGTGCCAGCAGCCAAGTCGGAGGGGTATCACCCCTCCACTTT.

This clone was counted once. The V and J genes are TRBV5-1 and TRBJ2-7; 7 bases map to TRBD2. CDR3 size: 13 residues. Germline CDR1 SGHRS, CDR2 YFSETQ. After removal of 4 bases from V and 3 bases from J, the junction contained 4 bases not matched to a gene. CDR3 bases: TGCGCCAGCAGCACAGGCGGGGGCTACGAGCAGTACTTC. It specifies CASSTGGGYEQYF.

The rearrangement links TRBV7-9 to TRBJ2-5; possibly TRBD2 for D (6 bases). Germline loops: CDR1 SEHNR, CDR2 FQNEAQ (reference sequence). The ends were cut back, 5 bases at V and 1 base at J, with 11 bases in the middle. This CDR3 is 14 amino acids long. Here the CDR3 reads CASSPWDSQETQYF. CDR3 DNA: TGTGCCAGCAGCCCGTGGGACTCCCAAGAGACCCAGTACTTC.

The rearrangement uses TRBV18 and TRBJ2-1, with TRBD2 matching 9 bases. J gave up 9 bases and V 3 bases, and 6 bases lay outside the gene matches. CDR1 KGHSH and CDR2 LQKENI come from the germline V gene. The CDR3 sequence is 14 residues long. CDR3 protein: CASSPIAGDAEQFF. The CDR3 bases are TGTGCCAGCTCACCTATAGCGGGAGACGCTGAGCAGTTCTTC. The full variable domain, rest sourced from reference TRBV18 and TRBJ2-1, is NAGVMQNPRHLVRRRGQEARLRCSPMKGHSHVYWYRQLPEEGLKFMVYLQKENIIDESGMPKERFSAEFPKEGPSILRIQQVVRGDSAAYFCASSPIAGDAEQFFGPGTRLTVL.

This chain joins TRBV6-5 and TRBJ2-1; TRBD2 is a possible D gene (5 bases). The CDR3 is 15 amino acids. The germline V gene has CDR1 MNHEY and CDR2 SVGAGI. V lost 6 bases, J lost 0 bases, and 12 bases lay in between. The CDR3 here is CASSRVGSSYNEQFF. Written as DNA, the CDR3 is TGTGCCAGCAGCCGCGTAGGGAGCTCCTACAATGAGCAGTTCTTC.

The chain recombines TRBV11-3 with TRBJ2-1; 11 nucleotides line up with TRBD1. Germline V gene sequence: CDR1 SGHNT, CDR2 YENEEA. V shed 4 bases and J 5 bases; nucleotides not matched to a gene: 4. The length of the CDR3 is 15 residues. CDR3 DNA sequence: TGTGCCAGCAGCTCCGGACAGGGGGCGAACAATGAGCAGTTCTTC. Encoded protein: CASSSGQGANNEQFF.

The chain has TRBV28 and TRBJ2-2; D is undetermined. V was shortened by 2 bases and J by 5 bases, with 3 bases between the two germline ends. The CDR3 runs to 12 residues. In germline, CDR1 is MDHEN, CDR2 SYDVKM. CDR3 bases: TGTGCCAGCAGTTTAATAACCGGGGAGCTGTTTTTT. This gives the protein CASSLITGELFF.

CDR3 in amino acids: CASSLTGGEAFF. The CDR3 DNA reads as TGTGCCAGCAGCTTGACAGGCGGTGAAGCTTTCTTT. The chain uses TRBV7-9 and TRBJ1-1; D is possibly TRBD1 (6 bases). Germline CDR1 reads SEHNR; CDR2 reads FQNEAQ (reference sequence). CDR3 length: 12 residues. The V and J ends lost 3 bases and 7 bases respectively, with 9 bases between them.

The chain employs TRBV6-6 and TRBJ2-5; 11 bases match TRBD1. The CDR3 is made up of 13 amino acids. Germline CDR1 is MNHNY and CDR2 is SVGAGI (reference sequence). Trimming took 6 bases from V and 14 from J; bases not matched to a gene: 11. CDR3 DNA: TGTGCCAGCAGCCCTACGGACAGGGGGCGCCTATACTTC. Protein: CASSPTDRGRLYF.

The chain recombines TRBV7-9 with TRBJ1-2, with TRBD1 matching 9 bases. Germline V gene sequence: CDR1 SEHNR, CDR2 FQNEAQ (reference sequence). With V trimmed by 1 base and J by 11 bases, 5 bases remained unmatched. The CDR3 spans 13 residues. The CDR3 is CASSLGTGAIYTF. CDR3 DNA sequence: TGTGCCAGCAGCTTAGGGACAGGGGCTATTTACACCTTC.

This chain links TRBV5-8 with TRBJ1-2; 8 bases are shared with TRBD1. J was trimmed by 7 bases and V by 4 bases; bases with no gene match: 12. Germline CDR1 SGHTS, CDR2 YDEGEE. The CDR3 runs to 15 residues. CDR3 protein: CASSGSPGGSGGYTF. The CDR3 DNA is TGTGCCAGCAGCGGGAGTCCAGGGGGCTCAGGTGGCTACACCTTC.

The V gene is TRBV2, the J gene TRBJ2-5; 7 bases are shared with TRBD2. Per the germline V gene, CDR1 is SNHLY and CDR2 is FYNNEI. The J segment lost 2 bases and the V segment lost 8 bases, leaving 2 bases of the junction unmatched. This CDR3 has 12 amino acids. CDR3 sequence reads: CASASGQETQYF. For the CDR3, the DNA is TGTGCCAGCGCTAGCGGACAAGAGACCCAGTACTTC. Full variable domain (rest looked up from reference TRBV2 and TRBJ2-5): EPEVTQTPSHQVTQMGQEVILRCVPISNHLYFYWYRQILGQKVEFLVSFYNNEISEKSEIFDDQFSVERPDGSNFTLKIRSTKLEDSAMYFCASASGQETQYFGPGTRLLVL.